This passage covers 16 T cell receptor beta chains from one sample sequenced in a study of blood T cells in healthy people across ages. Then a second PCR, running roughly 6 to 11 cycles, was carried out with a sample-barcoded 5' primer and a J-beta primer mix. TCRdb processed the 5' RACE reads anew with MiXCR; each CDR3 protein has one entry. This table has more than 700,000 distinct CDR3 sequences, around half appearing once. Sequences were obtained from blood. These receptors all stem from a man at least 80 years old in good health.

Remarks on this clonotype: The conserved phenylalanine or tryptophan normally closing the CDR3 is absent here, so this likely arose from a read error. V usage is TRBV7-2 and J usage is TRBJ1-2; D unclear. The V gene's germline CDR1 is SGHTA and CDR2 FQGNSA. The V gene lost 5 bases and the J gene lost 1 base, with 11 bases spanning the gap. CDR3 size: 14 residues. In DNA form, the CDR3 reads TGTGCCAGCAGCCCACCGGGGTATAACTATGGCTACACCCTC. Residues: CASSPPGYNYGYTL.

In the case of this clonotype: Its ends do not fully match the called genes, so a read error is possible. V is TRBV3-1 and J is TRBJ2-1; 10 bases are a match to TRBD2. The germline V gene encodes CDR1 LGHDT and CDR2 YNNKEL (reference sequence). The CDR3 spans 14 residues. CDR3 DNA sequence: TGTACCAGCAGGCTTTCTAGCGGGAGTAATGGGCAGTTCTTC. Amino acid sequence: CTSRLSSGSNGQFF.

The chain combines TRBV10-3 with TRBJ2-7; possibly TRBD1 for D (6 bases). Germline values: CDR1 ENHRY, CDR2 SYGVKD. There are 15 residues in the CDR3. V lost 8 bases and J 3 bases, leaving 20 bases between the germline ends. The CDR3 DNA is TGTGCCATCGGGGCAGGGGCGGATTCGGACTACGAGCAGTACTTC. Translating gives CAIGAGADSDYEQYF.

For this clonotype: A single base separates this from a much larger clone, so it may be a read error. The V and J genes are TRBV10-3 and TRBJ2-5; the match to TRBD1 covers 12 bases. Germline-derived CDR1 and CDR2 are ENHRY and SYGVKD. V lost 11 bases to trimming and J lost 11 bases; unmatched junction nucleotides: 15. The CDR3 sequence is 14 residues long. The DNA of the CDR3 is TGTGCCGTAGCGCCGGGACAGGGGGCTTACGGGCAGTACTTC. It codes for CAVAPGQGAYGQYF.

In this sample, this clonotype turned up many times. The CDR3 region has the DNA TGCAGTGTTATCGCGCGGGGGGACTACAATGAGCAGTTCTTC. Encoded protein: CSVIARGDYNEQFF. The chain couples TRBV20-1 to TRBJ2-1, with TRBD2 matching over 8 bases. Unmatched junction bases numbered 8, after V lost 7 bases and J lost 3 bases. The germline V gene encodes CDR1 DFQATT and CDR2 SNEGSKA (reference sequence). CDR3 size: 14 residues.

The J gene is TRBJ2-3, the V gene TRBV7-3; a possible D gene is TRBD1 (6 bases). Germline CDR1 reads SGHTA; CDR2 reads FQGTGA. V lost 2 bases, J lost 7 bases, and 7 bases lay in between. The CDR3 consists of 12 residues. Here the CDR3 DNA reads TGTGCCAGCAGCTTAGGACAGAATACGCAGTATTTT. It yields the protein CASSLGQNTQYF.

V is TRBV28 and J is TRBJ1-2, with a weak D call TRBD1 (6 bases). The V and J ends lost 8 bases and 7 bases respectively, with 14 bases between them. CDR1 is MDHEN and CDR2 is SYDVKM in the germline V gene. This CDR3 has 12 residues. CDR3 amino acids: CASANREGGYTF. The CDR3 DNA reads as TGTGCCAGCGCCAACAGGGAAGGTGGCTACACCTTC.

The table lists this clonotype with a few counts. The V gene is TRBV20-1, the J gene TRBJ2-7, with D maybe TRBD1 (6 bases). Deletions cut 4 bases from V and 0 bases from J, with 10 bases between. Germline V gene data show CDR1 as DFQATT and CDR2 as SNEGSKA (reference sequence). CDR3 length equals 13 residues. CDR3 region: CSANQGGSYEQYF. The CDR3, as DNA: TGCAGTGCTAATCAAGGGGGCTCCTACGAGCAGTACTTC.

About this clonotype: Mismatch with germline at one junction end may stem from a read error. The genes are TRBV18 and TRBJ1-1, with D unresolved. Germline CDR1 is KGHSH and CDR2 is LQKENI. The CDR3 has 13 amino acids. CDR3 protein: CASAPITGTEAFF. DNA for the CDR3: TGTGCCAGCGCACCGATAACGGGGACTGAAGCTTTCTTT.

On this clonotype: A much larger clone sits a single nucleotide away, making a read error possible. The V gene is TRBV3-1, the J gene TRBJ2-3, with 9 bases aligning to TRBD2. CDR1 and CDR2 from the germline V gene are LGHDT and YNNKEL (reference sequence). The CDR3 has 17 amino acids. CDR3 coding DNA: TGTGCCAACAGCCTCCCGGTTGCGGGAGGGCGCGCAGATACGCAGTATTTT. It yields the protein CANSLPVAGGRADTQYF.

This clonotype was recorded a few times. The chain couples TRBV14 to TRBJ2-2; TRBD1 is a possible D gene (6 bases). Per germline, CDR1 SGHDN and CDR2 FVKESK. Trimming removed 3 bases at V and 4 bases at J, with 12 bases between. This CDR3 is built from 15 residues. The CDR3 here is CASSQVGQTTGELFF. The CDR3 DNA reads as TGTGCCAGCAGCCAGGTTGGACAGACCACCGGGGAGCTGTTTTTT.

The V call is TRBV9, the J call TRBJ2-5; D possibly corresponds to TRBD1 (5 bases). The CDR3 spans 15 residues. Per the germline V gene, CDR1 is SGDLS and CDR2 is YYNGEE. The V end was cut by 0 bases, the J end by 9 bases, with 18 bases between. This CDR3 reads CASSVVGRGPSAQYF. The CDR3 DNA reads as TGTGCCAGCAGCGTAGTGGGAAGGGGTCCGTCGGCCCAGTACTTC.

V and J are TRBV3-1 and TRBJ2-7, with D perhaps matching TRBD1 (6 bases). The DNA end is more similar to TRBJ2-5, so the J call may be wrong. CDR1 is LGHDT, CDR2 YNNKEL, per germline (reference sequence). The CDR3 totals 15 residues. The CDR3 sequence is CASSRAQGALETQYF. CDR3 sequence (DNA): TGTGCCAGCAGCCGAGCACAGGGCGCATTGGAGACCCAGTACTTC.

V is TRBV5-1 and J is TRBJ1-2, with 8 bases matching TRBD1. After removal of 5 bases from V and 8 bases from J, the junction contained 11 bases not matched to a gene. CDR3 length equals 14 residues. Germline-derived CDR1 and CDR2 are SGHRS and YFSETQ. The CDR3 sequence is CASRPGQETRGYTF. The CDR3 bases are TGCGCCAGCAGACCGGGACAGGAAACCCGGGGCTACACCTTC.

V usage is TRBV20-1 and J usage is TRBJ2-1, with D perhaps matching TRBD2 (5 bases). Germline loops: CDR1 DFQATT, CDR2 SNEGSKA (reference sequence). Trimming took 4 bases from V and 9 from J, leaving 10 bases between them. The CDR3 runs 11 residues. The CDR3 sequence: CSANLAREQFF. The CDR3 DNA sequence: TGCAGTGCTAACCTAGCTCGTGAGCAGTTCTTC.

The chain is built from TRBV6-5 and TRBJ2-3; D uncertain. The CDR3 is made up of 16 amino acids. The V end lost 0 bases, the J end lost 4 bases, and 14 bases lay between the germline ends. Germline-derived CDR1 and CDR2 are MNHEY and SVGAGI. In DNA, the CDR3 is TGTGCCAGCAGTTACTCCCGTGAAGCGAGGCCAGATACGCAGTATTTT. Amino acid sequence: CASSYSREARPDTQYF.